Given below is one T cell receptor (beta chain) in context. CDR1 is MNHEY and CDR2 is SVGEGT in the germline V gene. Deletions cut 0 bases from V and 4 bases from J, with 18 bases between. This CDR3 region has 17 residues. The entry originates in a study of blood T cell repertoires in COVID-19. Study as a whole: Specimens from acute and convalescent COVID-19 originated in the United States, Italy and Spain. PBMCs, B-cell-depleted T cells, or T cells were the source of the cDNA or gDNA that made up the material.

Data came from immunoSEQ multiplex PCR; TCRdb stores just in-frame clones and leaves some out. This table holds 200,000 or so clones, 70% to 85% found once. This receptor was obtained from a human donor with acute or convalescent COVID-19. The donor label of this sample is uncertain. The chain couples TRBV6-2 or TRBV6-3 to TRBJ1-1; possibly TRBD1 for D (5 bases). Sequencing was performed on peripheral blood. The CDR3 loop reads CASSYSTTGRAGTEAFF. The CDR3 DNA follows: TGTGCCAGCAGTTACTCTACTACCGGCAGGGCCGGCACTGAAGCTTTCTTT.